This T cell receptor (beta chain) appears in the sequencing data of a study of T cell changes during pregnancy in multiple sclerosis. This CDR3 is 14 amino acids long. CDR1 SGHRS and CDR2 YFSETQ come from the germline V gene. Between the trimmed V and J ends, which lost 2 bases and 2 bases, there was a span of 9 bases. Using immunoSEQ multiplex PCR, the repertoire was profiled, and TCRdb retains in-frame clones only, with some absent. The sample shows around 47,000 clones, 96% of them seen only once. The sample here was peripheral blood, taken in the second trimester of pregnancy. The source of this sequence is a female donor with multiple sclerosis, enrolled in a pregnancy study. The chain uses TRBV5-1 and TRBJ2-3; TRBD1 is a possible D gene (6 bases). CDR3 in DNA: TGCGCCAGCAGCTTAGACAGGATCACAGATACGCAGTATTTT. Protein: CASSLDRITDTQYF.